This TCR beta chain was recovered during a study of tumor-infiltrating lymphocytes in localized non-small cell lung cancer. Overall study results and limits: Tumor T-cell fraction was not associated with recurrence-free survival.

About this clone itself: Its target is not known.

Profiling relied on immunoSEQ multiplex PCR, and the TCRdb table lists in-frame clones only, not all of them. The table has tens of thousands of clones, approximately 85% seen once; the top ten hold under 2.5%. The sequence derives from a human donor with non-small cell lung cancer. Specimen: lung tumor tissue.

The CDR3 sequence: CAWSSKGLKEVGVYTF. For the CDR3, the DNA is TGTGCCTGGAGTTCGAAAGGGTTAAAGGAGGTGGGGGTCTACACCTTC. V gene TRBV30 combines with J gene TRBJ1-2, with D possibly being TRBD1 (5 bases). The CDR3 runs to 16 residues. The V and J ends lost 2 bases and 10 bases respectively, with 26 bases between them. Germline V gene sequence: CDR1 GTSNPN, CDR2 SVGIG (reference sequence).